This is a list of T cell receptor beta chains from one sample in a study of glioma-infiltrating T cells after dendritic cell vaccination. The data were produced by immunoSEQ multiplex PCR, yet TCRdb's version contains in-frame clones alone and is incomplete. The sample lists tens of thousands of clones, approximately 80% occurring once. The sequences come from blood, collected before dendritic cell vaccination. Receptors originate from a human donor with glioblastoma. The CDR3 runs from the conserved cysteine through the conserved F or W. Fields, in order: J gene, V gene, clone size, D gene, CDR3 protein, CDR3 DNA. The D gene is left open where the match is weak. The size of a clone is reported for some rows only, either as once, few or many, or as a class for expanded clones.

>TRBJ1-2|TRBV5-4|.|TRBD1
CASSRDRVHYGYTF
TGTGCCAGCAGCCGGGACAGAGTACACTATGGCTACACCTTC
>TRBJ2-3|TRBV21-1|.|.
CASSKRSGSCGDTQYF
TGTGCCAGCAGCAAAAGGAGCGGGAGTTGTGGAGATACGCAGTATTTT
>TRBJ1-1|TRBV20-1|.|.
CSARDHTEAFF
TGCAGTGCTAGAGATCACACAGAAGCTTTCTTT
>TRBJ1-5|TRBV10-2|.|TRBD1
CASSTGTDTEPQHF
TGCGCCAGCAGTACCGGGACAGATACGGAGCCCCAGCATTTT
>TRBJ2-6|TRBV15|.|TRBD1
CATSRLGQGTQSGANVLTF
TGTGCCACCAGCAGATTGGGACAGGGAACGCAATCTGGGGCCAACGTCCTGACTTTC
>TRBJ2-3|TRBV29-1|once|TRBD2
CSVEMLRGLADTQYF
TGCAGCGTTGAGATGCTACGGGGACTAGCAGATACGCAGTATTTT
>TRBJ2-2|TRBV5-1|.|.
CASSLTGNTGELFF
TGCGCCAGCAGCTTGACAGGGAACACCGGGGAGCTGTTTTTT
>TRBJ2-3|TRBV9|.|TRBD2
CASSRRPGRAFQYF
TGTGCCAGCAGCCGAAGGCCCGGGAGGGCCTTCCAGTATTTT
>TRBJ1-2|TRBV18|few|TRBD1
CASSPRTGDKNGYTF
TGTGCCAGCTCACCCCGGACAGGGGATAAGAATGGCTACACCTTC
>TRBJ1-3|TRBV7-8|.|.
CASSSGPNSGNTIYF
TGTGCCAGCAGCAGCGGACCGAACTCTGGAAACACCATATATTTT
>TRBJ2-6|TRBV28|once|.
CASSIPQGANVLTF
TGTGCCAGCAGTATCCCACAGGGGGCCAACGTCCTGACTTTC
>TRBJ2-7|TRBV5-4|.|.
CASRTQGTYEQYF
TGTGCCAGCAGGACACAGGGTACCTACGAGCAGTACTTC
>TRBJ2-6|TRBV12-5|.|.
CASGLGAASSGANVLTF
TGTGCTAGTGGTTTGGGAGCAGCGTCCTCTGGGGCCAACGTCCTGACTTTC
>TRBJ1-2|TRBV5-6|once|.
CASSLGQGPIYF
TGTGCCAGCAGCTTGGGGCAGGGGCCGATATACTTC
>TRBJ1-5|TRBV29-1|.|.
CSVEGGQNQPQHF
TGCAGCGTTGAAGGCGGACAGAATCAGCCCCAGCATTTT
>TRBJ2-3|TRBV5-6|.|.
CASSLPRNPSTDTQYF
TGTGCCAGCAGCTTACCGAGAAATCCTAGCACAGATACGCAGTATTTT
>TRBJ1-3|TRBV5-4|few|.
CASSLPGVLGNTIYF
TGTGCCAGCAGCCTCCCAGGTGTTCTTGGAAACACCATATATTTT
>TRBJ2-3|TRBV6-4|.|TRBD1
CASSDGATGPDTQYF
TGTGCCAGCAGTGACGGGGCGACAGGGCCAGATACGCAGTATTTT
>TRBJ1-2|TRBV27|.|TRBD1
CASRPSRTGVDGYTF
TGTGCCAGCAGACCTTCCCGGACAGGGGTTGATGGCTACACCTTC
>TRBJ2-2|TRBV7-8|.|TRBD1
CASRYPTTGITGELFF
TGTGCCAGCAGATACCCCACGACAGGGATCACCGGGGAGCTGTTTTTT
>TRBJ1-1|TRBV6-6|.|.
CASSYAFFTAAFF
TGTGCCAGCAGTTACGCTTTCTTCACTGCAGCTTTCTTT
>TRBJ2-7|TRBV27|.|TRBD1
CASSTPGQGSYEQYF
TGTGCCAGCAGTACGCCGGGACAGGGCTCCTACGAGCAGTACTTC
>TRBJ1-2|TRBV15|.|.
CATSAFTNYGYTF
TGTGCCACCAGCGCGTTTACTAACTATGGCTACACCTTC
>TRBJ1-1|TRBV5-4|.|.
CASSNGHVTNTEAFF
TGTGCCAGCAGCAACGGACACGTAACAAACACTGAAGCTTTCTTT
>TRBJ2-7|TRBV14|.|TRBD2
CASSQREAGGPPGEQYF
TGTGCCAGCAGCCAAAGGGAAGCGGGGGGGCCTCCCGGCGAGCAGTACTTC
>TRBJ1-3|TRBV7-9|few|.
CASSLSGRGNTIYF
TGTGCCAGCAGCTTATCGGGGAGGGGAAACACCATATATTTT
>TRBJ1-6|TRBV5-1|.|TRBD1
CASSSGQAYNSPLHF
TGCGCCAGCAGCTCGGGACAGGCCTATAATTCACCCCTCCACTTT
>TRBJ1-2|TRBV30|.|.
CAWSLGDGYTF
TGTGCCTGGAGTTTAGGGGATGGCTACACCTTC
>TRBJ2-3|TRBV6-1|.|TRBD2
CASTRTSGGEDTQYF
TGTGCCAGCACCCGGACTAGCGGGGGGGAAGATACGCAGTATTTT
>TRBJ2-3|TRBV6-5|once|TRBD2
CASSRTSGYSDTQYF
TGTGCCAGCAGTCGGACTAGCGGGTACTCAGATACGCAGTATTTT
>TRBJ1-3|TRBV4-2|few|TRBD1
CASSLGQGLSSGNTIYF
TGTGCCAGCAGCCTGGGACAGGGTTTGAGCTCTGGAAACACCATATATTTT
>TRBJ2-7|TRBV5-1|.|TRBD2
CASGEGEQYF
TGCGCCAGCGGGGAGGGAGAGCAGTACTTC
>TRBJ2-5|TRBV5-4|few|TRBD2
CASSQERGGQETQYF
TGTGCCAGCAGCCAAGAGCGGGGGGGCCAAGAGACCCAGTACTTC
>TRBJ2-7|TRBV6-1|few|.
CASSSSPGYEQYF
TGTGCCAGCAGCTCGTCCCCGGGGTACGAGCAGTACTTC
>TRBJ1-6|TRBV27|.|.
CASTIPGYNSPLHF
TGTGCCAGCACCATTCCAGGGTATAATTCACCCCTCCACTTT
>TRBJ2-3|TRBV19|.|TRBD1
CASRRTGASDTQYF
TGTGCCAGTAGGAGGACAGGGGCCTCAGATACGCAGTATTTT
>TRBJ1-1|TRBV23-1|.|.
CASSPTDSLGTEAFF
TGCGCCAGCAGTCCGACTGACAGCCTGGGTACTGAAGCTTTCTTT
>TRBJ1-6|TRBV7-6|.|.
CASSFSLESPLHF
TGTGCCAGCAGCTTTTCTTTGGAGTCACCCCTCCACTTT
>TRBJ2-1|TRBV29-1|.|.
CSVEPAREQFF
TGCAGCGTTGAGCCGGCGAGGGAGCAGTTCTTC
>TRBJ1-2|TRBV2|.|TRBD1
CASSERRTGLVHGYTF
TGTGCCAGCAGTGAGCGGAGGACAGGGCTAGTCCATGGCTACACCTTC
>TRBJ1-4|TRBV10-3|.|.
CAIGALDEKLFF
TGTGCCATTGGAGCCCTGGATGAAAAACTGTTTTTT